The clone carrying this T cell receptor beta chain was seen at least ten times. Its cognate antigen is unknown. The trim removed 6 bases at V and 2 bases at J, leaving 11 bases unmatched. CDR3 size: 16 residues. Germline assignment: CDR1 MNHNS and CDR2 SASEGT. The data stem from a study of T-cell reconstitution after alpha-beta-depleted transplantation in children. Unique molecular identifiers were used in preparing the TCRbeta library. TCRdb processed the PCR reads anew with MiXCR; each CDR3 protein has one entry. The data hold around 190,000 distinct CDR3 sequences, with 5.5% to 7% observed a single time. General observations from the study: At around two months after transplant, the alpha-beta T cells were reportedly derived from several hundred expanded clones that came from non-depleted graft cells. At day 60, the high TCRbeta diversity found in some patients originated from recipient T cells and thymic progenitors that had survived. Most T-cell counts and diversity one year after the transplant came from T cells that were newly produced.

The sample was PBMCs, taken before TCRalphabeta/CD19-depleted stem cell transplant. The TCR sequence derives from a boy aged 2 to 9 with acute lymphoblastic leukemia, due to receive a stem cell transplant. The genes are TRBV6-1 and TRBJ2-3, with 7 bases aligning to TRBD2. CDR3 bases: TGTGCCAGCAGGCTTCATGGCGGGGGAGACACAGATACGCAGTATTTT. Translating gives CASRLHGGGDTDTQYF.